One and the same sample provided the 24 T cell receptor beta chains below, sequenced in a study of T cells in Graves' hyperthyroidism and ophthalmopathy. Amplified TCR beta CDR3 regions came from RNA transcripts. The study used the HTBI primer set for a first-round RT-PCR of the TCR CDR3. TCRdb fed the multiplex PCR reads into MiXCR, producing one record per CDR3 protein. This sample has about 200,000 distinct CDR3 sequences, with around 18% found just once. Sequencing used blood. The receptors derive from a middle-aged man with Graves' hyperthyroidism.

Many counts were recorded for this clonotype. This chain links TRBV7-2 with TRBJ1-1; D gene unclear. The germline V gene has CDR1 SGHTA and CDR2 FQGNSA. The CDR3 extends over 13 amino acids. Trimming took off 2 bases at V and 7 bases at J, with 11 bases between the two ends. The CDR3 sequence: CASSLLLWREAFF. Here the CDR3 DNA reads TGTGCCAGCAGCTTATTACTTTGGCGTGAAGCTTTCTTT.

The chain has TRBV6-1 and TRBJ1-2; 7 bases align to TRBD1. The CDR3 totals 14 residues. Germline CDR1 MNHNS, CDR2 SASEGT. Trimming removed 4 bases from V and 8 bases from J; junction bases left unmatched: 10. The CDR3 spells CASSATRGDSGYTF. The CDR3, as DNA: TGTGCCAGCAGTGCCACAAGAGGGGACAGCGGCTACACCTTC.

The chain combines TRBV3-1 with TRBJ2-3; D remains ambiguous. This CDR3 contains 13 residues. The germline gives CDR1 LGHDT, CDR2 YNNKEL (reference sequence). V was shortened by 11 bases and J by 1 base, with 13 bases between the two germline ends. The CDR3 region has the DNA TGTGCCTTCGGAGCGCCCGGCACAGATACGCAGTATTTT. Translating it yields CAFGAPGTDTQYF.

This chain links TRBV7-9 with TRBJ2-5, with 8 positions matching TRBD1. Germline V CDR1 and CDR2: SEHNR, FQNEAQ (reference sequence). V gave up 5 bases and J gave up 2 bases; unmatched junction bases: 10. The CDR3 covers 16 residues. CDR3 sequence: CASSHVGDRWQETQYF. DNA of the CDR3: TGTGCCAGCAGCCATGTGGGGGACAGGTGGCAAGAGACCCAGTACTTC.

Concerning this clonotype itself: This may come from a read error, since a much larger clone is one base off. V is TRBV29-1 and J is TRBJ1-5; D remains ambiguous. Looked up from germline, CDR1 is SQVTM and CDR2 is ANQGSEA. This CDR3 comprises 12 residues. CDR3: CRVGDSNQPQHF. CDR3 nucleotide sequence: TGCAGAGTCGGTGATAGCAATCAGCCCCAGCATTTT.

In its sample, this clonotype was seen a few times. The genes are TRBV7-2 and TRBJ1-2, with D perhaps matching TRBD1 (5 bases). The length of the CDR3 is 16 residues. Germline V gene sequence: CDR1 SGHTA, CDR2 FQGNSA. Trimming took off 5 bases at V and 8 bases at J, with 24 bases between the two ends. CDR3 sequence reads: CASSVVTGATIGGYTF. The DNA of the CDR3 is TGTGCCAGCAGCGTAGTCACAGGAGCCACTATCGGGGGCTACACCTTC.

The chain links TRBV5-1 to TRBJ2-1, with 10 bases lining up with TRBD1. CDR1 and CDR2 (germline): SGHRS, YFSETQ. The V gene end was trimmed by 4 bases and the J gene end by 3 bases; junction bases not matched to a gene: 7. There are 16 residues in the CDR3. The CDR3 DNA sequence: TGCGCCAGCAGCCAAGAGGACAGGGGGTACTACAATGAGCAGTTCTTC. This gives the protein CASSQEDRGYYNEQFF. Based on the CDR3 plus reference TRBV5-1 and TRBJ2-1, the full variable domain is KAGVTQTPRYLIKTRGQQVTLSCSPISGHRSVSWYQQTPGQGLQFLFEYFSETQRNKGNFPGRFSGRQFSNSRSEMNVSTLELGDSALYLCASSQEDRGYYNEQFFGPGTRLTVL.

This clonotype was seen many times. The chain couples TRBV7-9 to TRBJ2-5; 7 bases agree with TRBD1. V lost 5 bases and J lost 4; bases outside the gene matches: 10. The CDR3 is 15 residues long. The germline gives CDR1 SEHNR, CDR2 FQNEAQ (reference sequence). CDR3 residues: CASSPGGQWGETQYF. The CDR3 DNA is TGTGCCAGCAGCCCTGGGGGACAGTGGGGAGAGACCCAGTACTTC.

Ten or more counts support this clonotype. The chain recombines TRBV12-3 or TRBV12-4 with TRBJ1-3; D uncertain. Trimming removed 7 bases at V and 0 bases at J, with 13 bases between. The CDR3 loop spans 15 amino acids. CDR3 sequence: CASTSDGSSGNTIYF. The CDR3 coding sequence is TGTGCCAGCACCTCGGACGGCAGCTCTGGAAACACCATATATTTT.

This clonotype was observed a few times. This sequence joins TRBV29-1 and TRBJ1-6, with unresolved D. This CDR3 has 13 amino acids. CDR1 is SQVTM and CDR2 is ANQGSEA in the germline V gene. V was clipped by 5 bases and J by 5 bases, with 10 bases between them. The chain's CDR3 is CSVLEANNSPLHF. In DNA form, the CDR3 reads TGCAGCGTTCTTGAGGCGAATAATTCACCCCTCCACTTT.

In this sample, this clonotype turned up many times. The chain couples TRBV11-2 to TRBJ2-7; D is perhaps TRBD1 (5 bases). This CDR3 has 15 amino acids. Germline lookup yields CDR1 SGHAT and CDR2 FQNNGV. Deletions cut 4 bases from V and 2 bases from J, with 15 bases between. The CDR3: CASSSEIQGTYEQYF. CDR3 nucleotide sequence: TGTGCCAGCAGCTCAGAGATCCAGGGAACCTACGAGCAGTACTTC.

This clonotype was picked up one time. This clone may be a read error of a much larger clone one base away. J is TRBJ2-1 and V is TRBV2; D might be TRBD1 (6 bases). V was shortened by 10 bases and J by 6 bases, with 16 bases between the two germline ends. CDR3 length: 13 residues. Germline V gene data show CDR1 as SNHLY and CDR2 as FYNNEI. The CDR3 DNA reads as TGTGCCATCATCCAACAGGGTTCCAATGAGCAGTTCTTC. This translates into CAIIQQGSNEQFF.

This clonotype was recorded many times. This chain connects TRBV20-1 to TRBJ2-5; D is uncertain. The CDR3 has 13 amino acids. The V gene's germline CDR1 is DFQATT and CDR2 SNEGSKA (reference sequence). Trimming took 6 bases from V and 0 from J, leaving 11 bases between them. CDR3 residues: CSAPPGNQETQYF. As DNA, the CDR3 is TGCAGTGCCCCCCCTGGGAACCAAGAGACCCAGTACTTC.

This clonotype was counted ten times or more. This rearrangement joins TRBV15 to TRBJ2-7; maybe TRBD2 (5 bases). Germline values: CDR1 LNHNV, CDR2 YYDKDF (reference sequence). Deletions cut 1 base from V and 0 bases from J, with 10 bases between. CDR3 length: 15 amino acids. The DNA for the CDR3 is TGTGCCACCAGCAGAGTCTTAGGGAGCTCCTACGAGCAGTACTTC. Translation gives CATSRVLGSSYEQYF.

This clonotype was picked up many times. This sequence joins TRBV28 and TRBJ2-2, with a possible D match to TRBD2 (6 bases). Trimming removed 7 bases from V and 1 base from J, with 13 bases in between. Germline V gives CDR1 MDHEN, CDR2 SYDVKM. The CDR3 runs 15 residues. The CDR3 DNA sequence: TGTGCCAGCACCCCCGGGGGTTTGAACACCGGGGAGCTGTTTTTT. Encoded protein: CASTPGGLNTGELFF.

This sequence joins TRBV7-3 and TRBJ2-2; 13 bases are a match to TRBD2. This CDR3 has 16 residues. V shed 5 bases and J 4 bases; nucleotides not matched to a gene: 4. Germline CDR1 and CDR2: SGHTA and FQGTGA. The CDR3 loop reads CASSRLAGGFTGELFF. CDR3 coding DNA: TGTGCCAGCAGCCGACTAGCGGGGGGATTCACCGGGGAGCTGTTTTTT.

The chain carries TRBV6-1 and TRBJ1-6; no firm D call. This CDR3 has 16 amino acids. From germline, CDR1 is MNHNS and CDR2 SASEGT. Trimming removed 6 bases from V and 12 bases from J, with 24 bases in between. CDR3 residues: CASSARGGSLGRPLHF. CDR3 coding DNA: TGTGCCAGCAGCGCCCGGGGAGGCAGCCTTGGTAGACCCCTCCACTTT.

This clonotype was picked up many times. The CDR3 is CASSLTGGLAFF. The CDR3 region has the DNA TGTGCCAGCAGCTTAACCGGGGGACTCGCTTTCTTT. The gene calls are TRBV7-8 and TRBJ1-1; D is possibly TRBD1 (5 bases). Germline CDR1 SGHVS, CDR2 FQNEAQ. With 2 bases removed from V and 11 bases from J, the gap between germline ends came to 12 bases. The CDR3 is 12 amino acids.

This clonotype was picked up many times. The chain couples TRBV11-3 to TRBJ2-2; D is possibly TRBD2 (6 bases). From germline, CDR1 is SGHNT and CDR2 YENEEA. The CDR3 has 17 amino acids. V lost 5 bases to trimming and J lost 2 bases, with 18 bases between them. The CDR3: CASSRGTGTDNTGELFF. Written as DNA, the CDR3 is TGTGCCAGCAGCCGCGGGACCGGGACGGACAACACCGGGGAGCTGTTTTTT.

This clonotype was counted many times. The chain links TRBV5-5 to TRBJ1-1; tentatively, D is TRBD1 (5 bases). From germline, CDR1 is SGHKS and CDR2 YYEKEE (reference sequence). Trimming removed 4 bases from V and 6 bases from J, with 13 bases in between. This CDR3 spans 13 amino acids. CDR3 bases: TGTGCCAGCAGCCCGACGGGGGTGGCTGAAGCTTTCTTT. This codes for CASSPTGVAEAFF.

This clonotype has ten or more counts. The chain couples TRBV28 to TRBJ1-5; no firm D call. With 1 base removed from V and 4 bases from J, the gap between germline ends came to 8 bases. Germline CDR1 and CDR2: MDHEN and SYDVKM. CDR3 length: 14 amino acids. DNA for the CDR3: TGTGCCAGCAGTTTATTACCCCGAAATCAGCCCCAGCATTTT. This sequence encodes CASSLLPRNQPQHF.

The chain carries TRBV20-1 and TRBJ1-5; 8 positions match TRBD1. The CDR3 has 15 residues. CDR1 and CDR2 from the germline V gene are DFQATT and SNEGSKA (reference sequence). Losses at the gene ends were 4 bases for V and 9 bases for J; bases not matched to a gene: 14. This chain's CDR3 is CSAILPGQAVRPQHF. CDR3 in DNA: TGCAGTGCTATTCTACCGGGACAGGCCGTGAGGCCCCAGCATTTT.

This rearrangement joins TRBV6-1 to TRBJ2-1, with 7 bases aligning to TRBD2. V lost 4 bases and J lost 1; bases outside the gene matches: 4. The CDR3 length is 15 residues. In germline, CDR1 is MNHNS, CDR2 SASEGT. The CDR3 nucleotides are TGTGCCAGCAGTGGGTGGCGGGGGTCCTACAATGAGCAGTTCTTC. This gives the protein CASSGWRGSYNEQFF.

V usage is TRBV9 and J usage is TRBJ2-1; no definite D call. Germline V lookup: CDR1 SGDLS, CDR2 YYNGEE. The CDR3 sequence is 13 residues long. V was cut by 4 bases and J by 10 bases, with 15 bases left in between. The CDR3 coding sequence is TGTGCCAGCAGCCCCCGACCCGGCCCCGAGCAGTTCTTC. This encodes CASSPRPGPEQFF.